Detailed here is one T cell receptor (beta chain). Antigen specificity is unknown. The naive CD8 fraction comprised CD45RO-negative cells positively selected for CCR7 and excluded terminally differentiated effector memory CD45RA+ cells. The data stem from a study of shared clonotypes between healthy human individuals. Findings and caveats of the study: As a rule, naive subsets had a larger estimated richness than memory subsets.

Here immunoSEQ multiplex PCR was the method, and the copy in TCRdb shows in-frame clones only, minus some. The sample has about 2.1 million clones, around 95% seen once. Trimming took off 3 bases at V and 4 bases at J, with 16 bases between the two ends. This CDR3 contains 16 residues. Germline V lookup: CDR1 SNHLY, CDR2 FYNNEI. V usage is TRBV2 and J usage is TRBJ1-3; possibly TRBD1 for D (5 bases). The receptor was isolated from a man aged 18-30 years in good health. Some clones in this sample may be carry-over from other donors' samples. Sequencing was carried out using naive CD8+ T cells from PBMCs. Written as DNA, the CDR3 is TGTGCCAGCAGTGAGTCAGGTGGGGCACCCGGAAACACCATATATTTT. Residues: CASSESGGAPGNTIYF.